A selection of T cell receptor beta chains follows, all from one sample in a study of cytomegalovirus exposure and HLA in healthy donors. Clones were read by immunoSEQ multiplex PCR, and TCRdb kept only the in-frame ones, dropping some. The sample's table shows tens of thousands of clones. Sequencing input: PBMCs. The receptors derive from a man between 18 and 29 years old in good health and CMV-seropositive. CDR3s include the opening cysteine and the closing phenylalanine or tryptophan. The order of the fields is clone size, D gene, V gene, J gene, CDR3 protein, CDR3 DNA. The D gene is left open where the match is weak. Size values are once, few and many counts, or a class for expanded clones, and some rows have none.

clone_size: -
d_call: -
v_call: TRBV28
j_call: TRBJ1-4
cdr3_aa: CASSGVREKLFF
cdr3_nt: TGTGCCAGCAGCGGGGTACGGGAAAAACTGTTTTTT

clone_size: -
d_call: -
v_call: TRBV19
j_call: TRBJ1-2
cdr3_aa: CASSTPAGARGFDGYTF
cdr3_nt: TGTGCCAGTAGTACCCCCGCGGGGGCCAGGGGATTTGATGGCTACACCTTC

clone_size: -
d_call: -
v_call: TRBV11-2
j_call: TRBJ2-2
cdr3_aa: CASSFRLANTGELFF
cdr3_nt: TGTGCCAGCAGTTTTCGACTAGCGAACACCGGGGAGCTGTTTTTT

clone_size: -
d_call: -
v_call: TRBV30
j_call: TRBJ2-2
cdr3_aa: CAWSEIAVRVVTGELFF
cdr3_nt: TGTGCCTGGAGTGAAATCGCGGTCAGGGTGGTCACCGGGGAGCTGTTTTTT

clone_size: -
d_call: -
v_call: TRBV28
j_call: TRBJ1-6
cdr3_aa: CASNLDRTRTPLHF
cdr3_nt: TGTGCCAGCAACCTTGACAGGACCCGGACACCCCTCCACTTT

clone_size: -
d_call: TRBD1
v_call: TRBV11-1
j_call: TRBJ2-1
cdr3_aa: CASSPKDRGLYNEQFF
cdr3_nt: TGTGCCAGCAGCCCCAAGGACAGGGGGCTCTACAATGAGCAGTTCTTC

clone_size: -
d_call: -
v_call: TRBV15
j_call: TRBJ1-5
cdr3_aa: CATSRGPPGLRESNQPQHF
cdr3_nt: TGTGCCACCAGCAGAGGTCCACCGGGACTTAGAGAGAGCAATCAGCCCCAGCATTTT

clone_size: medium-sized
d_call: -
v_call: TRBV19
j_call: TRBJ1-1
cdr3_aa: CASSMGTLGSTEAFF
cdr3_nt: TGTGCCAGTAGTATGGGGACTCTAGGGAGCACTGAAGCTTTCTTT

clone_size: -
d_call: -
v_call: TRBV6-5
j_call: TRBJ2-1
cdr3_aa: CASSYSAGTYNEQFF
cdr3_nt: TGTGCCAGCAGTTACTCGGCAGGGACCTACAATGAGCAGTTCTTC

clone_size: -
d_call: TRBD2
v_call: TRBV5-1
j_call: TRBJ2-7
cdr3_aa: CASSLASGGYEQYF
cdr3_nt: TGCGCCAGCAGCTTGGCCAGCGGGGGCTACGAGCAGTACTTC

clone_size: -
d_call: TRBD1
v_call: TRBV11-2
j_call: TRBJ2-1
cdr3_aa: CASSFVGTGSYNEQFF
cdr3_nt: TGTGCCAGCAGCTTCGTCGGGACAGGGTCCTACAATGAGCAGTTCTTC